These 8 T cell receptor beta chains share one sample of origin, sequenced in a study of T-cell reconstitution after alpha-beta-depleted transplantation in children. Unique molecular identifiers featured in how the TCRbeta library was prepared. TCRdb re-called the PCR reads with MiXCR, one entry per CDR3 protein. The sample lists hundreds of thousands of distinct CDR3 sequences; 10% to 15% were seen once. Sample: PBMCs, mostly from graft donor cells, taken 360 days after TCRalphabeta/CD19-depleted stem cell transplant. The receptor source for this set is a male patient aged 10 to 17 who had a stem cell transplant for acute myeloid leukemia, so the T cells may come from the graft donor.

This clonotype turned up a few times. V gene TRBV20-1 combines with J gene TRBJ1-1; D uncertain. V dropped 3 bases and J dropped 4 bases, with 12 bases sitting between them. Per the germline V gene, CDR1 is DFQATT and CDR2 is SNEGSKA (reference sequence). The CDR3 is 13 residues long. In DNA, the CDR3 is TGCAGTGCTAGCGATCTGGGGTTCACTGAAGCTTTCTTT. Amino acids: CSASDLGFTEAFF.

This clonotype was observed a few times. The rearrangement links TRBV5-1 to TRBJ2-3; D may be TRBD2 (5 bases). V dropped 1 base and J dropped 2 bases, with 14 bases sitting between them. CDR3 length equals 16 residues. The germline CDR1 and CDR2 sequences are SGHRS and YFSETQ. CDR3 in DNA: TGCGCCAGCAGCTTGACCGGGAACTCCCACACAGATACGCAGTATTTT. Protein sequence: CASSLTGNSHTDTQYF.

This clonotype was seen a handful of times. The J gene is TRBJ2-2, the V gene TRBV28, with 9 bases fitting TRBD2. The CDR3 has 14 residues. V was pared by 8 bases and J by 5 bases, with 6 bases of the junction left unmatched. Germline CDR1 is MDHEN and CDR2 is SYDVKM. The CDR3 here is CASRGSGRTGELFF. The CDR3 nucleotides read TGTGCCAGCCGGGGTAGCGGGAGAACCGGGGAGCTGTTTTTT.

The chain links TRBV30 to TRBJ2-1, with TRBD2 matching 10 bases. The ends lost 2 bases at V and 6 bases at J; junction bases unmatched: 1. This CDR3 is built from 13 residues. Germline V gene sequence: CDR1 GTSNPN, CDR2 SVGIG (reference sequence). In nucleotides, the CDR3 is TGTGCCTGGAGTCGACTAGCGGGCAATGAGCAGTTCTTC. Its translation is CAWSRLAGNEQFF.

The chain joins TRBV12-3 or TRBV12-4 to TRBJ1-5; a weak D match, TRBD1 (6 bases). CDR3 length equals 15 residues. V dropped 2 bases and J dropped 0 bases, with 8 bases sitting between them. The DNA for the CDR3 is TGTGCCAGCAGTTTACAGGGGACTAGCAATCAGCCCCAGCATTTT. Translated: CASSLQGTSNQPQHF.

The chain is built from TRBV18 and TRBJ2-1; D is possibly TRBD2 (7 bases). The germline gives CDR1 KGHSH, CDR2 LQKENI. V was shortened by 2 bases and J by 5 bases, with 19 bases between the two germline ends. This CDR3 region has 17 residues. The CDR3 DNA follows: TGTGCCAGCTCACCAGGATTTAAGGGGGAGGGACACAATGAGCAGTTCTTC. Translated: CASSPGFKGEGHNEQFF. Complete variable domain (other parts from reference TRBV18 and TRBJ2-1): NAGVMQNPRHLVRRRGQEARLRCSPMKGHSHVYWYRQLPEEGLKFMVYLQKENIIDESGMPKERFSAEFPKEGPSILRIQQVVRGDSAAYFCASSPGFKGEGHNEQFFGPGTRLTVL.

This clonotype has only a few counts. The V gene is TRBV25-1, the J gene TRBJ2-1; TRBD1 matches 8 bases. Germline CDR1 reads MGHDK; CDR2 reads SYGVNS. Losses at the gene ends were 3 bases for V and 3 bases for J; bases not matched to a gene: 1. This CDR3 is 14 amino acids long. As DNA, the CDR3 is TGTGCCAGCAGTGACGGACAGGGCTACAATGAGCAGTTCTTC. Its protein product is CASSDGQGYNEQFF.

This clonotype has only a few counts. J is TRBJ2-5 and V is TRBV5-1, with D possibly called TRBD1 or TRBD2 (5 bases each). The germline CDR1 and CDR2 sequences are SGHRS and YFSETQ. With 2 bases removed from V and 2 bases from J, the gap between germline ends came to 16 bases. The CDR3 is 16 amino acids. The CDR3 bases are TGCGCCAGCAGCTTCGGCGTGGGACGGCTACAAGAGACCCAGTACTTC. Encoded protein: CASSFGVGRLQETQYF.